The 18 T cell receptor beta chains reported below all come from one sample, sequenced in a study of blood T cells in healthy people across ages. Combining a sample-barcoded 5' primer with a J-beta primer mix, a second PCR ran for roughly 6 to 11 cycles. TCRdb re-called the 5' RACE reads through MiXCR, storing one row per CDR3 protein. This table has 750,000 to 950,000 distinct CDR3 sequences, roughly 24% appearing once. This sample was also put to use in a study of T cells of mothers and their children.

The specimen was blood. The source is a boy between 10 and 17 years old in good health.

This clonotype appeared a few times. The V call is TRBV19, the J call TRBJ1-1, with D maybe TRBD1 (5 bases). Germline V gene sequence: CDR1 LNHDA, CDR2 SQIVND (reference sequence). The V and J ends lost 3 bases and 7 bases respectively, with 9 bases between them. This CDR3 has 12 amino acids. The CDR3 region is CASSMGQGEAFF. CDR3 in DNA: TGTGCCAGTAGTATGGGTCAGGGTGAAGCTTTCTTT.

The chain couples TRBV12-3 or TRBV12-4 to TRBJ1-4, with a weak D call TRBD1 (5 bases). The CDR3 covers 15 residues. V lost 6 bases and J lost 7, with 18 bases in between. The CDR3 is CASSRSLDGAEKLFF. The CDR3 DNA sequence: TGTGCCAGCAGCCGCAGTTTGGACGGGGCTGAAAAACTGTTTTTT.

This clonotype has a handful of counts. One junction end disagrees with the germline gene, perhaps due to a read error. CDR3 nucleotides: TGTGCCACCAGGTCGAGGAACACCGGGGAGCGGTTTTTT. Translating it yields CATRSRNTGERFF. V usage is TRBV24-1 and J usage is TRBJ2-2, with D tentatively TRBD2 (5 bases). Germline V gene lookup returns CDR1 KGHDR and CDR2 SFDVKD. The CDR3 is 13 residues long.

V usage is TRBV20-1 and J usage is TRBJ2-7, with D perhaps matching TRBD1 or TRBD2 (6 bases each). V lost 3 bases and J 0 bases, leaving 15 bases between the germline ends. The CDR3 totals 15 residues. The germline CDR1 and CDR2 sequences are DFQATT and SNEGSKA (reference sequence). The chain's CDR3 is CSARVRGLSSYEQYF. CDR3 DNA: TGCAGTGCTAGGGTACGGGGGCTGAGCTCCTACGAGCAGTACTTC.

The J gene is TRBJ1-2, the V gene TRBV15, with a tentative D call TRBD1 (6 bases). Germline V lookup: CDR1 LNHNV, CDR2 YYDKDF (reference sequence). The germline V and J ends were trimmed by 8 bases and 6 bases, with 13 bases remaining between them. The CDR3 length is 12 residues. CDR3 residues: CATRNGGDGYTF. As DNA, the CDR3 is TGTGCCACCCGGAACGGGGGCGATGGCTACACCTTC.

The V call is TRBV12-3 or TRBV12-4, the J call TRBJ1-3, with 7 bases aligning to TRBD1. The CDR3 loop spans 14 amino acids. V lost 5 bases and J lost 5; bases outside the gene matches: 6. In DNA, the CDR3 is TGTGCCAGCAGTACTTACAGGGGAAGAAACACCATATATTTT. Residues: CASSTYRGRNTIYF.

The J gene is TRBJ1-1, the V gene TRBV19; D is unresolved. V shed 2 bases and J shed 1 base, with 5 bases lying between them. Germline values: CDR1 LNHDA, CDR2 SQIVND (reference sequence). The length of the CDR3 is 13 residues. The CDR3 loop reads CASSIWGNTEAFF. CDR3 DNA sequence: TGTGCCAGTAGTATATGGGGGAACACTGAAGCTTTCTTT.

This rearrangement joins TRBV12-3 or TRBV12-4 to TRBJ2-7, with 7 nucleotides matching TRBD1. The CDR3 is made up of 15 amino acids. V lost 6 bases, J lost 2 bases, and 10 bases stayed unmatched. CDR3 nucleotide sequence: TGTGCCAGCAGCGAATCCGGGACAGTTCCCTACGAGCAGTACTTC. Its protein product is CASSESGTVPYEQYF.

The chain uses TRBV5-1 and TRBJ2-7; 7 bases align to TRBD2. Trimming at V came to 2 bases and at J to 3 bases, leaving 5 bases not matched to a gene. There are 14 residues in the CDR3. Germline V lookup: CDR1 SGHRS, CDR2 YFSETQ. The CDR3, as DNA: TGCGCCAGCAGCTTTGTCAGCGGGAACTACGAGCAGTACTTC. Translating gives CASSFVSGNYEQYF.

The table lists this clonotype with a few counts. This chain links TRBV12-3 or TRBV12-4 with TRBJ2-6, with D unresolved. This CDR3 has 14 residues. Deletions cut 5 bases from V and 0 bases from J, with 5 bases between. CDR3 sequence (DNA): TGTGCCAGCAGTATGGTCTCTGGGGCCAACGTCCTGACTTTC. This sequence encodes CASSMVSGANVLTF.

This clonotype has a single count. The CDR3 loop reads CASSPLGHTAEKLFF. In DNA form, the CDR3 reads TGTGCCAGCAGCCCCCTGGGCCACACCGCTGAAAAACTGTTTTTT. V is TRBV3-1 and J is TRBJ1-4; no clear D. CDR3 size: 15 residues. Germline CDR1 reads LGHDT; CDR2 reads YNNKEL (reference sequence). V was clipped by 4 bases and J by 7 bases, with 16 bases between them.

This clonotype was counted a few times. The chain recombines TRBV6-5 with TRBJ2-5, with a tentative D call TRBD2 (6 bases). Trimming cost V 0 bases and J 13 bases, with 30 bases left between them. Germline CDR1 reads MNHEY; CDR2 reads SVGAGI. The CDR3 is 18 amino acids. The CDR3 DNA is TGTGCCAGCAGTTACTCCGACCCCTTCGGGGAGGTCTTAAGCGAGCTGTACTTC. It codes for CASSYSDPFGEVLSELYF.

This chain joins TRBV20-1 and TRBJ1-5; D gene unclear. The CDR3 spans 15 residues. The V gene's germline CDR1 is DFQATT and CDR2 SNEGSKA (reference sequence). Trimming pared 0 bases from V and 3 bases from J, leaving 12 bases between. The CDR3 loop is CSARDVQFNNQPQHF. The CDR3 DNA reads TGCAGTGCTAGAGATGTGCAGTTTAACAATCAGCCCCAGCATTTT.

The rearrangement joins TRBV12-3 or TRBV12-4 to TRBJ1-2; 7 bases are a match to TRBD1. Trimming removed 8 bases from V and 0 bases from J; junction bases left unmatched: 3. This CDR3 region has 13 residues. The CDR3 is CASLRGTNYGYTF. The CDR3 nucleotides read TGTGCCAGCCTCAGGGGGACTAACTATGGCTACACCTTC.

CDR3 protein: CASSFSTGVNTEAFF. In DNA form, the CDR3 reads TGTGCCAGCAGCTTTTCCACGGGGGTGAACACTGAAGCTTTCTTT. The chain carries TRBV9 and TRBJ1-1; a possible D gene is TRBD1 (5 bases). CDR3 length: 15 amino acids. V was cut by 4 bases and J by 0 bases, with 13 bases left in between. Germline CDR1 is SGDLS and CDR2 is YYNGEE.

The chain couples TRBV3-1 to TRBJ2-1; 12 bases are a match to TRBD2. J lost 7 bases, V lost 3 bases, and 7 bases had no gene match. The germline V gene encodes CDR1 LGHDT and CDR2 YNNKEL (reference sequence). This CDR3 spans 16 amino acids. CDR3 DNA sequence: TGTGCCAGCAGCCATACGAGGCTAGCGGGGGGGAATGAGCAGTTCTTC. It translates to CASSHTRLAGGNEQFF.

A few counts support this clonotype. The CDR3 nucleotides are TGTGCCAGCAGCTCCAAACTTCTAGCGGGGGGGCGAGAGACCCAGTACTTC. Amino acids: CASSSKLLAGGRETQYF. The chain uses TRBV7-9 and TRBJ2-5; 12 bases fit TRBD2. This CDR3 has 17 residues. CDR1 SEHNR and CDR2 FQNEAQ come from the germline V gene (reference sequence). Trimming at V came to 4 bases and at J to 4 bases, leaving 10 bases not matched to a gene.

This clonotype came up a few times. This chain uses TRBV20-1 with TRBJ2-7; a possible D gene is TRBD1 (5 bases). Germline values: CDR1 DFQATT, CDR2 SNEGSKA (reference sequence). There are 14 residues in the CDR3. Deletions cut 5 bases from V and 4 bases from J, with 18 bases between. The CDR3 DNA reads TGCAGTGCTGGGATGTTGGGGCTTGCGTACGAGCAGTACTTC. Translating it yields CSAGMLGLAYEQYF.